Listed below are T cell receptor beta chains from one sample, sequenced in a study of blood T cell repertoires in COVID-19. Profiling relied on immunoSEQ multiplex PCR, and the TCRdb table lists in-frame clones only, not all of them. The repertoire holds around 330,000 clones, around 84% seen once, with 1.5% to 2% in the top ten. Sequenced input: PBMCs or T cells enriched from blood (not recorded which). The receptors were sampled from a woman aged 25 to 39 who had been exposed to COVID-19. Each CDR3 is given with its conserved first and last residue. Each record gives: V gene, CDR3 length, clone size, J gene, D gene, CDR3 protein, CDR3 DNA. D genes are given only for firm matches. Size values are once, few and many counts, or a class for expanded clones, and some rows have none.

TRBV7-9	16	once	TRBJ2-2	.	CASSFLGELNTGELFF	TGTGCCAGCAGCTTTTTAGGGGAATTGAACACCGGGGAGCTGTTTTTT
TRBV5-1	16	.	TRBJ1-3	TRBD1	CASSLDRASSGNTIYF	TGCGCCAGCAGCCTGGACAGGGCCAGCTCTGGAAACACCATATATTTT
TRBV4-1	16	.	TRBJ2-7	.	CASSHPPGERTYEQYF	TGCGCCAGCAGCCACCCCCCCGGGGAACGGACCTACGAGCAGTACTTC
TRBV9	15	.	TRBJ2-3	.	CASSVDGSYIDTQYF	TGTGCCAGCAGCGTAGATGGCTCTTACATAGATACGCAGTATTTT
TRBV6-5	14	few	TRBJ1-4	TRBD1	CASTQGEINEKLFF	TGTGCCAGCACACAGGGGGAGATTAATGAAAAACTGTTTTTT
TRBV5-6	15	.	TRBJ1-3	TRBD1	CASSSGQGSGNTIYF	TGTGCCAGCAGCTCGGGACAGGGCTCTGGAAACACCATATATTTT
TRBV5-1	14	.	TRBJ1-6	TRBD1	CASSSRTGVGPLHF	TGCGCCAGCAGCTCCCGGACAGGGGTGGGGCCCCTCCACTTT
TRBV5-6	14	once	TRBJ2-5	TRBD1	CASSLQDRGETQYF	TGTGCCAGCAGCCTACAGGACAGGGGAGAGACCCAGTACTTC
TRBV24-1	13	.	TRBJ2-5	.	CATSDPVGETQYF	TGTGCCACCAGTGACCCCGTCGGGGAGACCCAGTACTTC
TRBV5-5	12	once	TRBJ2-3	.	CASSSVADTQYF	TGTGCCAGCAGCTCCGTCGCAGATACGCAGTATTTT